The present T cell receptor (beta chain) was sequenced within a study of response to subunit inactivated influenza vaccine. Only a few counts were recorded for this clonotype. Its cognate antigen is unknown. Study findings and constraints: The authors offered the suggestion that each seasonal influenza vaccination recruits few new T cells.

TCRdb fed the RT-PCR reads into MiXCR, producing one record per CDR3 protein. The sample records some 640,000 distinct CDR3 sequences, about 15% being singletons. This TCR derives from a man aged 45-65 years who received an inactivated influenza vaccine. The specimen comprised PBMCs from blood, sampled 14 to 15 days before vaccination.

CDR3 nucleotide sequence: TGCAGTGCTAGAGATCATGTCCAGGGTTATAATTCACCCCTCCACTTT. This encodes CSARDHVQGYNSPLHF. This chain links TRBV20-1 with TRBJ1-6; a weak D match, TRBD1 (5 bases). V dropped 0 bases and J dropped 4 bases, with 13 bases sitting between them. The CDR3 has 16 amino acids. Germline V lookup: CDR1 DFQATT, CDR2 SNEGSKA (reference sequence).